This T cell receptor beta chain was captured in a study of OX40 agonist ivuxolimab in advanced cancers. The overall study: Participants averaged about 66 years of age (range roughly 23 to 90) and were less than 85% male. Treatment received earlier with anti-PD-1, anti-PD-L1 or anti-CTLA-4 agents was allowed, and 40% had some. General study points: CD4+ and CD8+ T cells in blood underwent clonal expansion by week 6 at 0.1 to 3.0 mg/kg. Low clonal expansion, among the lowest seen, marked partial responders at 0.1-3.0 mg/kg.

Notes on this clone: The target antigen is unknown.

Clones were read by immunoSEQ multiplex PCR, and TCRdb kept only the in-frame ones, dropping some. The data show approximately 81,000 clones, with just over 90% seen just once and 14% held by the top ten. Trimming shortened V by 4 bases and J by 4 bases, and 14 bases separated the two germline ends. Germline assignment: CDR1 SGHVS and CDR2 FQNEAQ. The CDR3 is 15 residues long. This material consisted of CD4+ or CD8+ T cells sorted from blood, taken in a trial of the OX40 agonist ivuxolimab. The receptor was isolated from an adult with an advanced solid tumor such as melanoma, head and neck, liver or kidney cancer. The V and J genes are TRBV7-8 and TRBJ1-5; D remains unclear. CDR3 bases: TGTGCCAGCAGCTCAACCAGGATGCTTAATCAGCCCCAGCATTTT. Translated: CASSSTRMLNQPQHF.